The rows below give T cell receptor beta chains drawn from one sample of a study of blood T cell repertoires in COVID-19. Assay used: immunoSEQ multiplex PCR; TCRdb lists only in-frame clones, some missing. The table includes around 51,000 clones, 65% to 90% detected once. The specimen was peripheral blood. The receptor source for this set is a woman older than 75 with acute or convalescent COVID-19. Both conserved end residues are part of each CDR3. The order of the fields is V gene, D gene, clone size, J gene, CDR3 protein, CDR3 DNA. D genes are given only for firm matches. Size is omitted from some rows. Given values are once, few, many or a class for expanded clones.

>TRBV9|-|-|TRBJ1-2
CASSVEAGIGYGYTF
TGTGCCAGCAGCGTAGAGGCGGGGATCGGCTATGGCTACACCTTC
>TRBV9|-|-|TRBJ1-2
CASSVAFGYTF
TGTGCCAGCAGCGTAGCTTTTGGCTACACCTTC
>TRBV3-1/TRBV3-2|TRBD2|-|TRBJ2-1
CASSQTSGGIYNEQFF
TGTGCCAGCAGCCAGACTAGCGGGGGGATTTACAATGAGCAGTTCTTC
>TRBV25-1|-|-|TRBJ2-5
CASSVGIASTQETQYF
TGTGCCAGCAGTGTCGGGATTGCTAGCACCCAAGAGACCCAGTACTTC
>TRBV5-4|TRBD2|-|TRBJ2-3
CASSTTSGGNTDTQYF
TGTGCCAGCAGCACGACTAGCGGGGGGAACACAGATACGCAGTATTTT
>TRBV5-6|TRBD1|once|TRBJ1-6
CASSHRDRASPLHF
TGTGCCAGCAGCCACCGGGACAGGGCTTCACCCCTCCACTTT
>TRBV9|TRBD1|-|TRBJ2-6
CASSVATGQGSVGANVLTF
TGTGCCAGCAGCGTAGCTACCGGACAGGGTTCCGTCGGGGCCAACGTCCTGACTTTC
>TRBV18|-|-|TRBJ2-7
CASSRTENYEQYF
TGTGCCAGCTCACGTACAGAGAACTACGAGCAGTACTTC
>TRBV5-1|-|once|TRBJ1-1
CASSLELQNTEAFF
TGCGCCAGCAGCTTGGAGTTACAGAACACTGAAGCTTTCTTT
>TRBV5-1|-|-|TRBJ1-1
CASSLIPGDTEAFF
TGCGCCAGCAGCTTGATTCCAGGGGACACTGAAGCTTTCTTT
>TRBV11-2|TRBD2|once|TRBJ2-2
CASSPGLAGTGELFF
TGTGCCAGCAGCCCCGGGCTAGCGGGCACCGGGGAGCTGTTTTTT